A selection of T cell receptor beta chains follows, all from one sample in a study of T cells in localized non-small cell lung cancer. TCRdb keeps only in-frame clones here, not all; method: immunoSEQ multiplex PCR. The sample has roughly 34,000 clones; over 75% are singletons. Here the sequenced sample was peripheral blood, taken before any cancer treatment. Source of these receptors: a male donor older than 55 with stage III lung adenocarcinoma. The CDR3 runs from the conserved cysteine through the conserved F or W. The D gene is left open where the match is weak. The size entry is marked missing in some rows and otherwise reads once, few, many or a size class.

>.|once|TRBV18|TRBJ1-3
CASSPAFGGGNTIYF
>.|.|TRBV5-1|TRBJ2-5
CASSLVAGEETQYF
>.|.|TRBV6-6|TRBJ2-6
CATFRGESGANVLTF
>.|.|TRBV7-2|TRBJ1-2
CASSPRQPFYGYTF
>TRBD1|.|TRBV7-8|TRBJ2-2
CASSPRTGANTGELFF
>.|.|TRBV7-9|TRBJ1-3
CASSQEGLGNTIYF
>.|.|TRBV29-1|TRBJ2-3
CSVERSGGVDTQYF
>.|.|TRBV10-3|TRBJ2-7
CAISGGQEQYF
>.|.|TRBV6-1|TRBJ2-5
CASSLSWETQYF
>.|once|TRBV19|TRBJ1-2
CASSIPLGGSYTF
>.|.|TRBV9|TRBJ1-1
CASSVYDSMNTEAFF
>TRBD1|.|TRBV19|TRBJ1-1
CASAGGIGTEAFF
>TRBD2|.|TRBV6-6|TRBJ2-7
CASSLGTRSGEQYF
>.|few|TRBV7-9|TRBJ1-1
CASSLGSGREAFF
>.|.|TRBV19|TRBJ1-5
CASGGGADQPQHF
>TRBD1|.|TRBV6-1|TRBJ1-2
CASSEFNRGRGGYGYTF
>.|.|TRBV30|TRBJ2-7
CAWRNWAGRQENSYEQYF
>TRBD1|medium-sized|TRBV6-5|TRBJ2-1
CASRQGWANEQFF
>.|.|TRBV7-8|TRBJ2-2
CASSLVVAVIRTNTGELFF
>.|.|TRBV5-4|TRBJ2-5
CAGSVDRYQETQYF
>.|.|TRBV7-3|TRBJ1-1
CASSRGGDTEAFF
>.|.|TRBV5-5|TRBJ2-4
CASSKDRNSRNIQYF
>TRBD2|.|TRBV6-6|TRBJ2-3
CASSSSGGVDTQYF
>.|.|TRBV5-1|TRBJ1-3
CASSPRTDGSSGNTIYF
>.|.|TRBV29-1|TRBJ1-4
CSVEKGNRRGKLFF
>TRBD1|.|TRBV6-5|TRBJ1-3
CASMGTGVSGNTIYF
>.|few|TRBV5-4|TRBJ2-3
CASSPTGGSTDTQYF